This T cell receptor (beta chain) was identified in a study of blood T cell repertoires in COVID-19. Study at large: Sources were T cells, B-cell-depleted T cells, or PBMCs; the material itself was cDNA or gDNA.

Per the original methods: Estimation of nucleated cell counts was performed using reference gene primer amplification. Here immunoSEQ multiplex PCR was the method, and the copy in TCRdb shows in-frame clones only, minus some. That table supplies the V and J calls and clone size; D and trimming were determined from the DNA. Counted here are roughly 150,000 clones, roughly 89% occurring once; the ten biggest clones make up 2.5% to 3.5%. The CDR3 length is 15 residues. V shed 3 bases and J 0 bases; nucleotides not matched to a gene: 4. CDR1 and CDR2 from the germline V gene are SGDLS and YYNGEE. This sequence was found in a man between 60 and 75 years old with active or convalescent COVID-19. The chain combines TRBV9 with TRBJ2-3; 7 bases fit TRBD2. Sequencing was carried out using peripheral blood. CDR3: CASSAGGRSTDTQYF. The CDR3 DNA sequence: TGTGCCAGCAGCGCCGGGGGGAGGAGCACAGATACGCAGTATTTT. Supplemented by reference TRBV9 and TRBJ2-3, the full variable domain reads DSGVTQTPKHLITATGQRVTLRCSPRSGDLSVYWYQQSLDQGLQFLIQYYNGEERAKGNILERFSAQQFPDLHSELNLSSLELGDSALYFCASSAGGRSTDTQYFGPGTRLTVL.